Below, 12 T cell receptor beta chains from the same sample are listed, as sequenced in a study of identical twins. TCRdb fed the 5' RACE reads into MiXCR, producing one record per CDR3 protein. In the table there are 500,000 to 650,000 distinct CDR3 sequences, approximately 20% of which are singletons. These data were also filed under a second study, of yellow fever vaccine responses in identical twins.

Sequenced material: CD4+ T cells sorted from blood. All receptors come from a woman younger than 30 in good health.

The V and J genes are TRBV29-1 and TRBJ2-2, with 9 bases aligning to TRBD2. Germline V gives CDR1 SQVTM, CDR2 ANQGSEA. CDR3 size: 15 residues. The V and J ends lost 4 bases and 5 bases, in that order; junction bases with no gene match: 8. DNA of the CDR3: TGCAGCGTTGGAACCGTGGGACTAGCAACCGGGGAGCTGTTTTTT. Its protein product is CSVGTVGLATGELFF.

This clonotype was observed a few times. Here the CDR3 reads CASSLLSSPLHF. CDR3 nucleotides: TGTGCCAGCAGCTTATTGTCTTCACCCCTCCACTTT. The rearrangement uses TRBV7-2 and TRBJ1-6; D gene ambiguous. The length of the CDR3 is 12 residues. V lost 2 bases and J 9 bases, leaving 5 bases between the germline ends. CDR1 SGHTA and CDR2 FQGNSA come from the germline V gene. The whole variable domain, remainder taken from reference TRBV7-2 and TRBJ1-6, is GAGVSQSPSNKVTEKGKDVELRCDPISGHTALYWYRQSLGQGLEFLIYFQGNSAPDKSGLPSDRFSAERTGGSVSTLTIQRTQQEDSAVYLCASSLLSSPLHFGNGTRLTVT.

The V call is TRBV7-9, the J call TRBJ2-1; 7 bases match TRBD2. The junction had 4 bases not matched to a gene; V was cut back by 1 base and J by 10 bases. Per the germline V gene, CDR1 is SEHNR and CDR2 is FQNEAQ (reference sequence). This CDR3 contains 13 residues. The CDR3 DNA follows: TGTGCCAGCAGCTTAGGAAAAGCGGGGGAGCAGTTCTTC. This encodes CASSLGKAGEQFF.

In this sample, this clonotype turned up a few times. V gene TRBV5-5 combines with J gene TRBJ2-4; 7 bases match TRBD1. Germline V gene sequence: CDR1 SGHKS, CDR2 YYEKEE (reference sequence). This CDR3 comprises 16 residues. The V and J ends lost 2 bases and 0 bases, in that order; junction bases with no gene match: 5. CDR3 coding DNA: TGTGCCAGCAGCTTAGTGGACAGGCTAGCCAAAAACATTCAGTACTTC. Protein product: CASSLVDRLAKNIQYF.

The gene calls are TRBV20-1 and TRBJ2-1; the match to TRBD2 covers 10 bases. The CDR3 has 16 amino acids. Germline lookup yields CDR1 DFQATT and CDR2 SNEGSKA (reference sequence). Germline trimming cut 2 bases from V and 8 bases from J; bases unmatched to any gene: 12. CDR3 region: CSARIWGSGRADEQFF. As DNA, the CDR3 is TGCAGTGCTAGAATTTGGGGGAGCGGGAGGGCGGATGAGCAGTTCTTC.

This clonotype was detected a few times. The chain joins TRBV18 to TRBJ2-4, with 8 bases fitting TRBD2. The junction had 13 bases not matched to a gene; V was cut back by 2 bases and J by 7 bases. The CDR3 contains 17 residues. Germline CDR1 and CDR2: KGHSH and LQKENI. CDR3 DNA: TGTGCCAGCTCACCAGCTTCGGCGGGGGGCCGTCGGAACATTCAGTACTTC. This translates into CASSPASAGGRRNIQYF.

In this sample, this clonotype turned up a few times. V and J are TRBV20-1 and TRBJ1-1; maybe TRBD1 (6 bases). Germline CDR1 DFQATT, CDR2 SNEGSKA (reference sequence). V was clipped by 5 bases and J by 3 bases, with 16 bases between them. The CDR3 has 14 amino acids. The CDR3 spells CSASREAGDTEAFF. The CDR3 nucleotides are TGCAGTGCTTCTAGAGAGGCAGGGGACACTGAAGCTTTCTTT.

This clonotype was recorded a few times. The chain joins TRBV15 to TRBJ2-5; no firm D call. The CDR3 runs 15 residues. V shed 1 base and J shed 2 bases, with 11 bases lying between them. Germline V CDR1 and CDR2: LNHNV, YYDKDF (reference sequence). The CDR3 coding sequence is TGTGCCACCAGCAGAGTGTCGGGTCCACAAGAGACCCAGTACTTC. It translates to CATSRVSGPQETQYF.

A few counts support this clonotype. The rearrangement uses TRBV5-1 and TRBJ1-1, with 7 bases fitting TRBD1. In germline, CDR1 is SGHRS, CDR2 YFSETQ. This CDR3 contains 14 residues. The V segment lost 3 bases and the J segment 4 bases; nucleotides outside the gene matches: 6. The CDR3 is CASSSQGVSTEAFF. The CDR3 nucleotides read TGCGCCAGCAGCTCCCAGGGGGTTAGCACTGAAGCTTTCTTT.

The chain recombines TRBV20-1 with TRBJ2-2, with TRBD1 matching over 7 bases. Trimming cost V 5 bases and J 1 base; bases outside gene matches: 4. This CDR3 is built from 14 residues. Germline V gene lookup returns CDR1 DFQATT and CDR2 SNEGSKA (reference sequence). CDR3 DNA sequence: TGCAGTGCTCTAAGGACAGGGAACACCGGGGAGCTGTTTTTT. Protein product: CSALRTGNTGELFF.

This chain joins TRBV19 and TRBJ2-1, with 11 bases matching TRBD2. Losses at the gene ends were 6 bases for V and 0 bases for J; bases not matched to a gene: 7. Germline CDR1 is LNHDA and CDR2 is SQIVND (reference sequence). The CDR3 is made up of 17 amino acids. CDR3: CASSSIAGGLSYNEQFF. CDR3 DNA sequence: TGTGCCAGTAGCTCTATAGCGGGAGGGCTCTCCTACAATGAGCAGTTCTTC.

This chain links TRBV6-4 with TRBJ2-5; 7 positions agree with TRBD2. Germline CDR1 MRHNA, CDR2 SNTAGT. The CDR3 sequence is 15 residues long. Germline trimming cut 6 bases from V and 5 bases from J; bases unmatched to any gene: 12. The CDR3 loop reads CASSPRSGIGETQYF. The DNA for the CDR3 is TGTGCCAGCAGCCCCCGGAGCGGGATAGGGGAGACCCAGTACTTC.